This TCR beta chain appears in the sequencing data of a study of shared clonotypes between healthy human individuals. This clone was recorded only once. No antigen is known for it. General study results and limits: Blood was the only sampled material, and tissue repertoires likely differ. Generally, naive subsets came out with larger estimated richness than memory subsets. An expected dependence of interdonor clonotype sharing on sequencing depth was noted.

The CDR3 spans 14 residues. The V gene end was trimmed by 5 bases and the J gene end by 5 bases; junction bases not matched to a gene: 7. Per germline, CDR1 SGHRS and CDR2 YFSETQ. Profiling relied on immunoSEQ multiplex PCR, and the TCRdb table lists in-frame clones only, not all of them. This table holds a few hundred thousand clones, approximately 65% found once. Those who donated, Caucasian adults without exception, all lived in Nashville, Tennessee. The chain carries TRBV5-1 and TRBJ2-5; 9 positions match TRBD1. Sequencing was performed on memory CD4+ T cells sorted from blood. This sample's subset: CD45RA-negative fraction. The receptor was isolated from a man aged 30-40 years in good health. CDR3 amino acids: CASRSGTGYETQYF. CDR3 coding DNA: TGCGCCAGCAGGTCCGGGACAGGGTATGAGACCCAGTACTTC.